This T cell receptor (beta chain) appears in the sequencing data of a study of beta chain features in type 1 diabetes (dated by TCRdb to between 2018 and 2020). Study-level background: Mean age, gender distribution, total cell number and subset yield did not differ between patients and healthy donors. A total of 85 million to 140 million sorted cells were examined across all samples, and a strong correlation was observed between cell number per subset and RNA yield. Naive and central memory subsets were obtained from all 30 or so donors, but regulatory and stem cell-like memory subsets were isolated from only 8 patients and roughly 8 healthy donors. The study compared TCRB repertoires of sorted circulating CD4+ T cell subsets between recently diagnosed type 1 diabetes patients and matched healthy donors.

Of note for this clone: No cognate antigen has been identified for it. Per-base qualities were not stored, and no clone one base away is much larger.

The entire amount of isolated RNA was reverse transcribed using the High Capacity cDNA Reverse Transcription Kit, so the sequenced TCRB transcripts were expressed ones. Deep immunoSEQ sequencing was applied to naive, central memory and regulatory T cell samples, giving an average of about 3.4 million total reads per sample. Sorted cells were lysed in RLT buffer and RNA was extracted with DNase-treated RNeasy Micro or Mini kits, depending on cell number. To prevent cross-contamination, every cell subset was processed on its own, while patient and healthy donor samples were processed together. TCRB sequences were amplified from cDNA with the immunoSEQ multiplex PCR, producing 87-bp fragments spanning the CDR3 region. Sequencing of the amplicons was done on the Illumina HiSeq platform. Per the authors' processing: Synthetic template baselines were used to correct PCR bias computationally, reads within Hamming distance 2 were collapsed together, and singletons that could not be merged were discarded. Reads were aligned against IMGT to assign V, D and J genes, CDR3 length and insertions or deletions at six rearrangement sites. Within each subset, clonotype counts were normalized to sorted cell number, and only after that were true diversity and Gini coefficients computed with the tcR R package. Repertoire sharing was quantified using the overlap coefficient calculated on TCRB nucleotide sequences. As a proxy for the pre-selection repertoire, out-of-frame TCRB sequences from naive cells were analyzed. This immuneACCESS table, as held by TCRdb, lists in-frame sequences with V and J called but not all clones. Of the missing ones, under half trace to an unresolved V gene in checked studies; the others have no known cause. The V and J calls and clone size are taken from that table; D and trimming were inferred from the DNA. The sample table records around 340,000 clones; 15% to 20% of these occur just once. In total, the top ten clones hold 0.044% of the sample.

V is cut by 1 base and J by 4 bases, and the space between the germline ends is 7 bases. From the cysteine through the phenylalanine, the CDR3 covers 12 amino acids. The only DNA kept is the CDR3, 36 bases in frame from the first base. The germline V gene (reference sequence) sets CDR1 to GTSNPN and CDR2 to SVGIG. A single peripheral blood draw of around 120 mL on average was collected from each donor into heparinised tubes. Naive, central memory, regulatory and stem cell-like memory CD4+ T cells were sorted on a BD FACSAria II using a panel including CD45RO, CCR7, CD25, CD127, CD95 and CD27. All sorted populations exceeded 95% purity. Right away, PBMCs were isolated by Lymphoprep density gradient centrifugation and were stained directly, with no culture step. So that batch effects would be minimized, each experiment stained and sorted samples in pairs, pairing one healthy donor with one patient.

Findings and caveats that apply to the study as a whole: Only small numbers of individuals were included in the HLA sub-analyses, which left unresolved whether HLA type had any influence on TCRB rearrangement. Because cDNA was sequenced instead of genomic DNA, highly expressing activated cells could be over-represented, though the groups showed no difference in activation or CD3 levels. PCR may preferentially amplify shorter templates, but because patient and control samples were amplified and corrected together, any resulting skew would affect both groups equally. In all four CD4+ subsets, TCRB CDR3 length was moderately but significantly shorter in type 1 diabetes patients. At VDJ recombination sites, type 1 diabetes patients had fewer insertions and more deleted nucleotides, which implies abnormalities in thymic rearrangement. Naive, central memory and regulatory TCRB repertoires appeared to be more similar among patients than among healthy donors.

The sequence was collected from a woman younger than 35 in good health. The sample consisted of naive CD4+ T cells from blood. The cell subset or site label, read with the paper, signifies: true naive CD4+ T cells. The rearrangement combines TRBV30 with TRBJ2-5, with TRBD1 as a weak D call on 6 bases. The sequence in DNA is TGTGCCTGGAGTGAACAGGGAGAGACCCAGTACTTC. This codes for CAWSEQGETQYF.